These 30 T cell receptor beta chains came from one sample sequenced in a study of blood T cell repertoires in COVID-19. This table comes from immunoSEQ multiplex PCR, and its TCRdb copy is limited to in-frame clones, with some not included. The sample comprises 240,000 or so clones, approximately 82% of which are singletons, and under 2% rests with the top ten. The sequencing input was peripheral blood. The source of these receptors is a woman at least 80 years old with acute or convalescent COVID-19.

This sequence joins TRBV7-2 and TRBJ2-7; 10 nucleotides agree with TRBD2. The germline V gene has CDR1 SGHTA and CDR2 FQGNSA. The CDR3 is made up of 16 amino acids. The J segment lost 2 bases and the V segment lost 5 bases, leaving 9 bases of the junction unmatched. CDR3 bases: TGTGCCAGCAGCACGGGAAGCGGGAGGGCCACCTACGAGCAGTACTTC. Protein: CASSTGSGRATYEQYF. Full variable domain (remainder filled in from reference TRBV7-2 and TRBJ2-7): GAGVSQSPSNKVTEKGKDVELRCDPISGHTALYWYRQSLGQGLEFLIYFQGNSAPDKSGLPSDRFSAERTGGSVSTLTIQRTQQEDSAVYLCASSTGSGRATYEQYFGPGTRLTVT.

V is TRBV7-9 and J is TRBJ1-2, with 7 bases aligning to TRBD1. CDR3 length equals 15 residues. Germline lookup yields CDR1 SEHNR and CDR2 FQNEAQ (reference sequence). The V and J ends lost 5 bases and 2 bases, in that order; junction bases with no gene match: 8. The DNA for the CDR3 is TGTGCCAGCAGCCCTCGGACAGGAATGAACTATGGCTACACCTTC. Amino acid sequence: CASSPRTGMNYGYTF.

V and J are TRBV4-3 and TRBJ1-6; 11 bases match TRBD1. The V gene end was trimmed by 0 bases and the J gene end by 0 bases; junction bases not matched to a gene: 4. Germline V gene sequence: CDR1 LGHNA, CDR2 YSLEER. There are 19 residues in the CDR3. In nucleotides, the CDR3 is TGCGCCAGCAGCCAAGAGTGGACAGGGGGCGCCTCCTATAATTCACCCCTCCACTTT. Translated: CASSQEWTGGASYNSPLHF.

The chain joins TRBV7-2 to TRBJ1-2; 9 bases are a match to TRBD1. V gave up 5 bases and J gave up 4 bases; unmatched junction bases: 8. This CDR3 has 15 amino acids. Per the germline V gene, CDR1 is SGHTA and CDR2 is FQGNSA. Written as DNA, the CDR3 is TGTGCCAGCAGCCCCGGGACAGGGAGAATCTATGGCTACACCTTC. Its protein is CASSPGTGRIYGYTF.

The chain links TRBV9 to TRBJ2-1; 16 bases agree with TRBD2. The CDR3 runs to 18 residues. With V trimmed by 4 bases and J by 7 bases, 11 bases remained unmatched. Germline V CDR1 and CDR2: SGDLS, YYNGEE. The CDR3 DNA follows: TGTGCCAGCAGCCAATACCCGGGACTAGCGGGAGGGCGAAATGAGCAGTTCTTC. It is translated as CASSQYPGLAGGRNEQFF.

The chain employs TRBV5-6 and TRBJ1-4; D unresolved. Germline values: CDR1 SGHDT, CDR2 YYEEEE. CDR3 length equals 15 residues. Trimming cost V 7 bases and J 0 bases, with 13 bases left between them. CDR3 amino acids: CASLFRGATNEKLFF. DNA of the CDR3: TGTGCCAGCCTCTTTCGGGGAGCAACTAATGAAAAACTGTTTTTT. The complete variable domain, with remaining parts taken from reference TRBV5-6 and TRBJ1-4, reads DAGVTQSPTHLIKTRGQQVTLRCSPKSGHDTVSWYQQALGQGPQFIFQYYEEEERQRGNFPDRFSGHQFPNYSSELNVNALLLGDSALYLCASLFRGATNEKLFFGSGTQLSVL.

The rearrangement joins TRBV9 to TRBJ2-7, with 8 nucleotides matching TRBD2. CDR3 length: 15 residues. J gave up 0 bases and V 3 bases, and 5 bases lay outside the gene matches. Germline V CDR1 and CDR2: SGDLS, YYNGEE. The chain's CDR3 is CASSAGGAVSYEQYF. CDR3 bases: TGTGCCAGCAGCGCGGGAGGGGCCGTCTCCTACGAGCAGTACTTC.

The chain combines TRBV18 with TRBJ2-2; TRBD2 agrees at 10 bases. Germline CDR1 reads KGHSH; CDR2 reads LQKENI. The CDR3 is 16 amino acids. The junction had 4 bases not matched to a gene; V was cut back by 6 bases and J by 0 bases. The CDR3 DNA follows: TGTGCCAGCTCGGCGGGACTAGCGACGAACACCGGGGAGCTGTTTTTT. Its protein is CASSAGLATNTGELFF.

This clone was seen only a few times. Other DNA sequences within the sample encode an identical CDR3. The chain uses TRBV12-3 or TRBV12-4 and TRBJ1-2; no clear D gene. Trimming pared 1 base from V and 1 base from J, leaving 4 bases between. The CDR3 length is 13 residues. The CDR3 is CASSLDSNYGYTF. CDR3 bases: TGTGCCAGCAGTTTAGACAGTAACTATGGCTACACCTTC.

The genes are TRBV5-1 and TRBJ1-5; D unresolved. The CDR3 consists of 14 residues. Trimming shortened V by 0 bases and J by 3 bases, and 7 bases separated the two germline ends. CDR1 is SGHRS, CDR2 YFSETQ, per germline. This CDR3 is CASSLGEYNQPQHF. The CDR3 coding sequence is TGCGCCAGCAGCTTGGGCGAGTACAATCAGCCCCAGCATTTT.

The rearrangement joins TRBV29-1 to TRBJ1-1, with 9 bases matching TRBD1. Unmatched junction bases numbered 9, after V lost 4 bases and J lost 3 bases. The CDR3 spans 15 residues. Germline V gene data show CDR1 as SQVTM and CDR2 as ANQGSEA. In DNA form, the CDR3 reads TGCAGCGTTGTACGGGACAGGGTAGATTACACTGAAGCTTTCTTT. Translation gives CSVVRDRVDYTEAFF.

The chain uses TRBV7-8 and TRBJ2-7; no definite D call. Germline assignment: CDR1 SGHVS and CDR2 FQNEAQ. The CDR3 is 16 residues long. V was clipped by 7 bases and J by 3 bases, with 22 bases between them. This CDR3 reads CASTPRSSTISYEQYF. DNA of the CDR3: TGTGCCAGCACCCCGAGAAGTAGTACTATTAGCTACGAGCAGTACTTC.

This sequence joins TRBV27 and TRBJ1-2, with D maybe TRBD1 (5 bases). Per the germline V gene, CDR1 is MNHEY and CDR2 is SMNVEV (reference sequence). Trimming removed 6 bases at V and 1 base at J, with 6 bases between. The CDR3 contains 12 residues. The CDR3 sequence is CASRTVNYGYTF. The CDR3 DNA is TGTGCCAGCAGGACAGTTAACTATGGCTACACCTTC.

This clone was counted a single time. The chain links TRBV5-1 to TRBJ1-6; no clear D gene. V lost 0 bases and J 4 bases, leaving 11 bases between the germline ends. Per germline, CDR1 SGHRS and CDR2 YFSETQ. The CDR3 has 16 amino acids. The CDR3 loop is CASSLVSSKYNSPLHF. Here the CDR3 DNA reads TGCGCCAGCAGCTTGGTTAGCAGCAAATATAATTCACCCCTCCACTTT. The entire variable domain, with the rest obtained from reference TRBV5-1 and TRBJ1-6, is as follows: KAGVTQTPRYLIKTRGQQVTLSCSPISGHRSVSWYQQTPGQGLQFLFEYFSETQRNKGNFPGRFSGRQFSNSRSEMNVSTLELGDSALYLCASSLVSSKYNSPLHFGNGTRLTVT.

The rearrangement links TRBV21-1 to TRBJ1-1; the table names TRBD1, a call not compared with the DNA. TRBV21-1 counts as a pseudogene. The CDR3 has 14 residues. CDR3 nucleotides: TGTGCCAGCAGCATGGGACAGGGAAACACTGAAGCTTTCTTT. Translating gives CASSMGQGNTEAFF.

The chain combines TRBV6-2 or TRBV6-3 with TRBJ2-3; D possibly corresponds to TRBD2 (5 bases). The CDR3 is made up of 15 amino acids. V gave up 6 bases and J gave up 10 bases, with 23 bases separating them. Germline V gives CDR1 MNHEY, CDR2 SVGEGT. The CDR3 here is CASSPDLALGAPQYF. The CDR3 DNA is TGTGCCAGCAGCCCGGACCTAGCTTTGGGCGCTCCGCAGTATTTT.

V gene TRBV4-1 combines with J gene TRBJ1-2, with 8 bases lining up with TRBD1. CDR3 length: 13 residues. Per the germline V gene, CDR1 is MGHRA and CDR2 is YSYEKL. The V and J ends lost 4 bases and 5 bases, in that order; junction bases with no gene match: 3. In DNA, the CDR3 is TGCGCCAGCAGCCCGACAGGGGAGTATGGCTACACCTTC. Residues: CASSPTGEYGYTF.

J is TRBJ1-2 and V is TRBV12-3 or TRBV12-4; TRBD1 agrees at 9 bases. Trimming took 5 bases from V and 2 from J; bases not matched to a gene: 0. The CDR3 contains 13 residues. CDR3 in amino acids: CASSGQGNYGYTF. The CDR3 coding sequence is TGTGCCAGCAGTGGACAGGGGAACTATGGCTACACCTTC.

The rearrangement links TRBV7-9 to TRBJ1-2, with 7 bases that match TRBD1. CDR1 is SEHNR, CDR2 FQNEAQ, per germline (reference sequence). This CDR3 comprises 14 residues. J lost 5 bases, V lost 3 bases, and 6 bases had no gene match. CDR3 in amino acids: CASSLPQGGYGYTF. Written as DNA, the CDR3 is TGTGCCAGCAGCTTGCCTCAGGGGGGATATGGCTACACCTTC.

V is TRBV6-5 and J is TRBJ2-1, with 10 bases lining up with TRBD1. This CDR3 is 15 amino acids long. V dropped 4 bases and J dropped 5; count of bases not matched to a gene: 5. Looked up from germline, CDR1 is MNHEY and CDR2 is SVGAGI. CDR3 residues: CASSWTGGRNNEQFF. The DNA for the CDR3 is TGTGCCAGCAGTTGGACAGGGGGTCGCAACAATGAGCAGTTCTTC.

The CDR3: CASSSEQGRAPQHF. In DNA, the CDR3 is TGTGCCAGCAGTAGCGAACAGGGGCGTGCGCCCCAGCATTTT. The gene calls are TRBV7-2 and TRBJ1-5; TRBD1 matches at 7 bases. The CDR3 spans 14 residues. Germline CDR1 and CDR2: SGHTA and FQGNSA. V lost 6 bases, J lost 9 bases, and 11 bases stayed unmatched.

This chain joins TRBV15 and TRBJ2-7, with D possibly TRBD1 on 9 matching bases. This CDR3 has 15 amino acids. Germline values: CDR1 LNHNV, CDR2 YYDKDF (reference sequence). The ends were cut back, 5 bases at V and 5 bases at J, with 19 bases in the middle. CDR3 sequence reads: CATSPGRDRVHEQYF. The CDR3 nucleotides are TGTGCCACCAGCCCCGGGAGGGACAGGGTCCACGAGCAGTACTTC.

The chain carries TRBV19 and TRBJ2-1; TRBD2 might be the D (5 bases). This CDR3 is 14 amino acids long. V lost 6 bases and J 3 bases, leaving 12 bases between the germline ends. Germline CDR1 is LNHDA and CDR2 is SQIVND (reference sequence). The CDR3 DNA follows: TGTGCCAGTAGGATGAGCGGCCTCTACAATGAGCAGTTCTTC. Translated, it gives CASRMSGLYNEQFF.

The chain combines TRBV27 with TRBJ1-1; 9 bases are a match to TRBD1. Per germline, CDR1 MNHEY and CDR2 SMNVEV (reference sequence). This CDR3 has 16 amino acids. J lost 5 bases, V lost 5 bases, and 12 bases had no gene match. This chain's CDR3 is CASSPGTGRGGTEAFF. CDR3 DNA sequence: TGTGCCAGCAGTCCCGGGACAGGGAGAGGTGGAACTGAAGCTTTCTTT.

The V and J genes are TRBV7-2 and TRBJ1-4; no definite D call. In germline, CDR1 is SGHTA, CDR2 FQGNSA. Trimming stripped 2 bases from V and 7 bases from J, with 11 bases between. CDR3 length equals 14 residues. The CDR3 DNA reads TGTGCCAGCAGCTTACGGGGAGGAGGTGAAAAACTGTTTTTT. Translating gives CASSLRGGGEKLFF.

The chain has TRBV13 and TRBJ2-1, with TRBD1 matching over 7 bases. CDR3 length: 15 amino acids. Germline V lookup: CDR1 PRHDT, CDR2 FYEKMQ (reference sequence). The ends lost 0 bases at V and 4 bases at J; junction bases unmatched: 3. CDR3 amino acids: CASSLGRDSYNEQFF. CDR3 nucleotides: TGTGCCAGCAGCTTAGGCCGGGACAGTTACAATGAGCAGTTCTTC.

The chain is built from TRBV9 and TRBJ2-7, with 8 bases aligning to TRBD1. This CDR3 contains 14 residues. Germline assignment: CDR1 SGDLS and CDR2 YYNGEE. V was clipped by 0 bases and J by 3 bases; unmatched bases: 2. CDR3 DNA sequence: TGTGCCAGCAGCGTAGGACAGGGGAACTACGAGCAGTACTTC. It specifies CASSVGQGNYEQYF.

V usage is TRBV4-1 and J usage is TRBJ1-6, with TRBD1 matching 7 bases. Trimming at V came to 2 bases and at J to 9 bases, leaving 10 bases not matched to a gene. The CDR3 length is 16 residues. Germline values: CDR1 MGHRA, CDR2 YSYEKL. The CDR3 DNA follows: TGCGCCAGCAGCCAATTCAAACAGGGGCAACGTTCACCCCTCCACTTT. This sequence encodes CASSQFKQGQRSPLHF.

The V and J genes are TRBV18 and TRBJ2-1; D might be TRBD1 (6 bases). The length of the CDR3 is 20 residues. Germline V gene lookup returns CDR1 KGHSH and CDR2 LQKENI. V was shortened by 3 bases and J by 2 bases, with 26 bases between the two germline ends. In DNA form, the CDR3 reads TGTGCCAGCTCACCCCTACTAGTCATTAAGGGGGAAGGGACCTACAATGAGCAGTTCTTC. Amino acids: CASSPLLVIKGEGTYNEQFF.

J is TRBJ1-5 and V is TRBV5-6; 7 bases agree with TRBD1. In germline, CDR1 is SGHDT, CDR2 YYEEEE. The CDR3 sequence is 15 residues long. The V gene end was trimmed by 1 base and the J gene end by 1 base; junction bases not matched to a gene: 2. The CDR3 sequence: CASSLNRGSNQPQHF. The CDR3 DNA follows: TGTGCCAGCAGCTTGAACAGGGGAAGCAATCAGCCCCAGCATTTT.